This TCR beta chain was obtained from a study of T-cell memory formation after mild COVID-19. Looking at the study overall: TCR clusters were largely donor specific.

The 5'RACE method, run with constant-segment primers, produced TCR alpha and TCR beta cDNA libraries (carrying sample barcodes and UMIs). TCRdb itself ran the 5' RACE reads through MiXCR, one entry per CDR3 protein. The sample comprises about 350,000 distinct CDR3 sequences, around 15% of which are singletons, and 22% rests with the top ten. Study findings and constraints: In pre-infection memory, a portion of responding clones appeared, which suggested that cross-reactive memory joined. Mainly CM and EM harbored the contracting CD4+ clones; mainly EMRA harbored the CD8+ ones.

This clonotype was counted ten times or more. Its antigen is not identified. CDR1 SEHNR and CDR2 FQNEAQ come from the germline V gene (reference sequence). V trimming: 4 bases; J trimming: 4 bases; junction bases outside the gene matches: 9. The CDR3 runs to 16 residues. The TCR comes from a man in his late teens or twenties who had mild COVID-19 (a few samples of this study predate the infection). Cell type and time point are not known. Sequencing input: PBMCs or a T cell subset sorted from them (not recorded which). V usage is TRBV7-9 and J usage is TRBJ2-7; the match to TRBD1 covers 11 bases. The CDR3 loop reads CASSSPPGQGVYEQYF. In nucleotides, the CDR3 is TGTGCCAGCAGCTCTCCGCCGGGACAGGGGGTGTACGAGCAGTACTTC.